Below, 3 T cell receptor beta chains from the same sample are listed, as sequenced in a study of blood T cell repertoires in COVID-19. Generated by immunoSEQ multiplex PCR, the TCRdb table keeps only in-frame clones and is missing some. Altogether around 85,000 clones are present, roughly 82% being singletons, with the ten largest covering roughly 8%. Sequencing was carried out using peripheral blood. The receptor source for this set is a man in his fifties with active COVID-19.

J is TRBJ2-7 and V is TRBV7-3, with a possible D match to TRBD2 (5 bases). Germline CDR1 and CDR2: SGHTA and FQGTGA. Trimming removed 1 base at V and 2 bases at J, with 6 bases between. CDR3 size: 13 residues. CDR3 nucleotides: TGTGCCAGCAGCTTAAGCGGGCCCTACGAGCAGTACTTC. The encoded protein is CASSLSGPYEQYF.

The chain recombines TRBV19 with TRBJ1-1, with D tentatively TRBD1 (5 bases). Germline V gene sequence: CDR1 LNHDA, CDR2 SQIVND (reference sequence). Trimming left V 7 bases short and J 4 bases short, with 19 bases between. The CDR3 extends over 15 amino acids. CDR3: CASTNRGSRVTEAFF. Here the CDR3 DNA reads TGTGCCAGTACCAATCGGGGGTCTCGGGTCACTGAAGCTTTCTTT.

The chain joins TRBV18 to TRBJ2-3; D may be TRBD2 (5 bases). This CDR3 region has 14 residues. Trimming pared 0 bases from V and 2 bases from J, leaving 6 bases between. The germline V gene has CDR1 KGHSH and CDR2 LQKENI. The CDR3 loop is CASSPPGDTDTQYF. Written as DNA, the CDR3 is TGTGCCAGCTCACCACCCGGGGACACAGATACGCAGTATTTT.